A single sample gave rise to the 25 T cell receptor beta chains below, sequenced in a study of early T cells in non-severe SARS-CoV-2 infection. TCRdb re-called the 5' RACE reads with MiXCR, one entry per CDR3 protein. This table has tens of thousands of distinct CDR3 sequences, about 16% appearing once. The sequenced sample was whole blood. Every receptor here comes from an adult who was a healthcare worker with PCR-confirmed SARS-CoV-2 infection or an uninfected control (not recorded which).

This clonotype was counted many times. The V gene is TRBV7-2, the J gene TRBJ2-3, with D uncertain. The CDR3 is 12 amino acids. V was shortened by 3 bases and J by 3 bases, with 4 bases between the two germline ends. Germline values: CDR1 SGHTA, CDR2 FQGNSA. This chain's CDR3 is CASSFSTDTQYF. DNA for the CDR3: TGTGCCAGCAGCTTTTCTACAGATACGCAGTATTTT.

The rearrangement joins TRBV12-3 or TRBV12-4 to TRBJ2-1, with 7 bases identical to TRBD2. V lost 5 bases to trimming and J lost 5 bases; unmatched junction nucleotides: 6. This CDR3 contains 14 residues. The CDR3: CASSLQRGNNEQFF. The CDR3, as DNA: TGTGCCAGCAGTCTCCAGCGGGGTAACAATGAGCAGTTCTTC.

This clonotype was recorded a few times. DNA for the CDR3: TGTGCCAGCCTTTCGGGCGCCGGGGAGCTGTTTTTT. Protein product: CASLSGAGELFF. The gene calls are TRBV12-3 or TRBV12-4 and TRBJ2-2; no reliable D call. The CDR3 is 12 residues long. Trimming pared 8 bases from V and 6 bases from J, leaving 10 bases between.

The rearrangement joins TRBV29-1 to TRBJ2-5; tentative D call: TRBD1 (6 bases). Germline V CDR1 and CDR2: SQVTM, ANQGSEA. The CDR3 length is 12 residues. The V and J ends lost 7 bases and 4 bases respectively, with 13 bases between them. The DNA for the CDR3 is TGCAGCGCCGGTGCCAGGGGAGAGACCCAGTACTTC. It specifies CSAGARGETQYF.

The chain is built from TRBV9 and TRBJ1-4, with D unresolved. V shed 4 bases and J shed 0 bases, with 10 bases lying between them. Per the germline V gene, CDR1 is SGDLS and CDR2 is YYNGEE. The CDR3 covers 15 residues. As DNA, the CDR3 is TGTGCCAGCAGCCCCAGCGGTGCAACTAATGAAAAACTGTTTTTT. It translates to CASSPSGATNEKLFF. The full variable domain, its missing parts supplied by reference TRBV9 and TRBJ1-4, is DSGVTQTPKHLITATGQRVTLRCSPRSGDLSVYWYQQSLDQGLQFLIQYYNGEERAKGNILERFSAQQFPDLHSELNLSSLELGDSALYFCASSPSGATNEKLFFGSGTQLSVL.

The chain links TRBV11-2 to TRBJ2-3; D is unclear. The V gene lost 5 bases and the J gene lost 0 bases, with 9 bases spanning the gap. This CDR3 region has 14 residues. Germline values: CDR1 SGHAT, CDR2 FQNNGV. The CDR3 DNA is TGTGCCAGCAGCCCGGTTGGTAGCACAGATACGCAGTATTTT. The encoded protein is CASSPVGSTDTQYF.

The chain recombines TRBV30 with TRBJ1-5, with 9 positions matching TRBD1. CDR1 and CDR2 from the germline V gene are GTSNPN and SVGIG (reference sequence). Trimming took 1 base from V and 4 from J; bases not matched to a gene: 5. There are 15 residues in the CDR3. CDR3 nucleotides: TGTGCCTGGAGTGGGGGGACAGGGAAAAATCAGCCCCAGCATTTT. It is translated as CAWSGGTGKNQPQHF. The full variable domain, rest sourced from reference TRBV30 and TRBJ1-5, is SQTIHQWPATLVQPVGSPLSLECTVEGTSNPNLYWYRQAAGRGLQLLFYSVGIGQISSEVPQNLSASRPQDRQFILSSKKLLLSDSGFYLCAWSGGTGKNQPQHFGDGTRLSIL.

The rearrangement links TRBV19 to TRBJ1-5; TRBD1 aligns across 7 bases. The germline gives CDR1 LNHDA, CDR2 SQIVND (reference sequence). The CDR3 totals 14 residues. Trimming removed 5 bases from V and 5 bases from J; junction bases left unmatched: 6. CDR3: CASSETGNHQPQHF. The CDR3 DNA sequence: TGTGCCAGTAGTGAGACAGGGAACCATCAGCCCCAGCATTTT. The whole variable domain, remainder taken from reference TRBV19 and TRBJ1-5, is DGGITQSPKYLFRKEGQNVTLSCEQNLNHDAMYWYRQDPGQGLRLIYYSQIVNDFQKGDIAEGYSVSREKKESFPLTVTSAQKNPTAFYLCASSETGNHQPQHFGDGTRLSIL.

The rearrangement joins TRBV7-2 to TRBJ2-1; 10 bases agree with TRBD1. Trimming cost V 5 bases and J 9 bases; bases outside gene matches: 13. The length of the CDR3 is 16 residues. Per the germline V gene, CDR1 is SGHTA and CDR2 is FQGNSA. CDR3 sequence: CASSRAGTGALVEQFF. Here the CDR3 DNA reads TGTGCCAGCAGCCGAGCCGGGACAGGGGCGTTGGTTGAGCAGTTCTTC.

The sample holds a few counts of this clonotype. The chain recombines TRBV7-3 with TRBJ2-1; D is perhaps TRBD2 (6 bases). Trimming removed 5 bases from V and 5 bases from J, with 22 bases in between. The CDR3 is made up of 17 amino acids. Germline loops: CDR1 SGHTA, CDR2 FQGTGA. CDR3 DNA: TGTGCCAGCAGCCCGGGTCGGAGCGGGCCTTTGAACAATGAGCAGTTCTTC. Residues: CASSPGRSGPLNNEQFF.

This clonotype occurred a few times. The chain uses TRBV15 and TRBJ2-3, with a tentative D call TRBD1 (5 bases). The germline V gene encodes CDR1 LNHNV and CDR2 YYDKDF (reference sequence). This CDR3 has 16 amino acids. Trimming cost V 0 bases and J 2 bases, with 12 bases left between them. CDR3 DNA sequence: TGTGCCACCAGCAGAGAACAGGTGCCAGCCACAGATACGCAGTATTTT. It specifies CATSREQVPATDTQYF.

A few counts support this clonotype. In nucleotides, the CDR3 is TGTGCCTGGAGTCCTTATTACAGAGACAGCTATGGCTACACCTTC. This encodes CAWSPYYRDSYGYTF. V and J are TRBV30 and TRBJ1-2; D possibly corresponds to TRBD1 (5 bases). Germline loops: CDR1 GTSNPN, CDR2 SVGIG (reference sequence). This CDR3 is 15 amino acids long. V was pared by 2 bases and J by 4 bases, with 17 bases between.

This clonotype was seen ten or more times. DNA for the CDR3: TGCGCCAGCAGCCAAGATGGTGCAGGCTCTGGGGCCAACGTCCTGACTTTC. This codes for CASSQDGAGSGANVLTF. The chain carries TRBV4-1 and TRBJ2-6, with unresolved D. Germline CDR1 reads MGHRA; CDR2 reads YSYEKL. The CDR3 is made up of 17 amino acids. With 0 bases removed from V and 0 bases from J, the gap between germline ends came to 9 bases.

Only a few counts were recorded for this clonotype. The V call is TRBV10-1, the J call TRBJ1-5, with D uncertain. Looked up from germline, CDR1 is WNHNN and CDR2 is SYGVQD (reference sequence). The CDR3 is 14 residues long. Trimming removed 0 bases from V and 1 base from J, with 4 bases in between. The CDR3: CASSESISNQPQHF. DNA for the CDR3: TGCGCCAGCAGTGAGTCAATAAGCAATCAGCCCCAGCATTTT.

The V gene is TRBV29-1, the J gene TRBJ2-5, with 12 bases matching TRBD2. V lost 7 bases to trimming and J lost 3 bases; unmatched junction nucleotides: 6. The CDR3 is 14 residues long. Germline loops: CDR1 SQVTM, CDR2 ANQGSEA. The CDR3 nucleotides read TGCAGCGCGCAAAGACTAGCGGGAGAAGAGACCCAGTACTTC. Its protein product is CSAQRLAGEETQYF.

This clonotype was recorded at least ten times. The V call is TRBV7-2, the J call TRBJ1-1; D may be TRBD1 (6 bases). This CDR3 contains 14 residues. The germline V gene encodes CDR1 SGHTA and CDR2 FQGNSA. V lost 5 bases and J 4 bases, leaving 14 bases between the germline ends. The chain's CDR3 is CASSPSGQITEAFF. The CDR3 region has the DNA TGTGCCAGCAGCCCATCCGGACAGATCACTGAAGCTTTCTTT.

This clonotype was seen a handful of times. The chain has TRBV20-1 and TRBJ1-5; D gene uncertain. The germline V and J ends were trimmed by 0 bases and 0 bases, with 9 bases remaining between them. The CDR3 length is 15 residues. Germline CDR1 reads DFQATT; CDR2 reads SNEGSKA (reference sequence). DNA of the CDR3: TGCAGTGCTAGAGAAGACGGAGGTAGCAATCAGCCCCAGCATTTT. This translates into CSAREDGGSNQPQHF.

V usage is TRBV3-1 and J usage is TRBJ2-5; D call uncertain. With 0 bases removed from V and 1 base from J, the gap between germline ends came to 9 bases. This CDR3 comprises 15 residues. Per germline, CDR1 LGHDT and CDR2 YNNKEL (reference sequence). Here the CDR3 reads CASSQDRMPQETQYF. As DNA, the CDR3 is TGTGCCAGCAGCCAAGATAGGATGCCCCAAGAGACCCAGTACTTC.

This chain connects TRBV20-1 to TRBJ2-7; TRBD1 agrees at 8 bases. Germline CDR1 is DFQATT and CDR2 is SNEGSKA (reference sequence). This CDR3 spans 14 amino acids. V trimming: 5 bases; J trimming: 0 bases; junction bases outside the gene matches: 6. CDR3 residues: CSAEGQARSYEQYF. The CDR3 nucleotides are TGCAGTGCTGAGGGACAGGCCCGCTCCTACGAGCAGTACTTC.

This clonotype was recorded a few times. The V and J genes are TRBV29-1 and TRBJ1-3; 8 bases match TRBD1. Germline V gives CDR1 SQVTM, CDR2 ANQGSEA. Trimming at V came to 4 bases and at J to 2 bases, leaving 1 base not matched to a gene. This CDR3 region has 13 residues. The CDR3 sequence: CSVVQGAGNTIYF. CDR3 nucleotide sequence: TGCAGCGTTGTACAGGGGGCTGGAAACACCATATATTTT.

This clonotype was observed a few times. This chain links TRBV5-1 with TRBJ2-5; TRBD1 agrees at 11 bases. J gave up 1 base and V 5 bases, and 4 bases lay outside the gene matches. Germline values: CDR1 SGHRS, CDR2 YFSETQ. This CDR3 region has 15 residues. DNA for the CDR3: TGCGCCAGCAGGTCCGGGACAGGGGGCCAAGAGACCCAGTACTTC. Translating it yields CASRSGTGGQETQYF.

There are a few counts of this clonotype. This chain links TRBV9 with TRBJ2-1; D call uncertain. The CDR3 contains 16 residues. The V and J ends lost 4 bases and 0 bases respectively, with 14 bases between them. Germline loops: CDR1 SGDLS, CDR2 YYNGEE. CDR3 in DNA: TGTGCCAGCAGCCCCCTTGGGGTTAGCTCCTACAATGAGCAGTTCTTC. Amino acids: CASSPLGVSSYNEQFF.

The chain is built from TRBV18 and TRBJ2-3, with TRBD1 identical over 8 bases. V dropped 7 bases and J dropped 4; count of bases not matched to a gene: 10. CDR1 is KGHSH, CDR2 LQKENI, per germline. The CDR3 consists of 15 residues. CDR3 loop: CASYRDRGQADTQYF. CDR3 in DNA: TGTGCCAGCTATCGTGACAGGGGCCAGGCAGATACGCAGTATTTT.

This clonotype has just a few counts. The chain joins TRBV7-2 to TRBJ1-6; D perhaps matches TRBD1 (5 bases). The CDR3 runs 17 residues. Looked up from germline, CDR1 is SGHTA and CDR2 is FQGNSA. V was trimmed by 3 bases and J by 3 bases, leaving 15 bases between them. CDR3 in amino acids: CASSFRTNGGYNSPLHF. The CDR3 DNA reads TGTGCCAGCAGCTTTAGGACCAACGGGGGCTATAATTCACCCCTCCACTTT.

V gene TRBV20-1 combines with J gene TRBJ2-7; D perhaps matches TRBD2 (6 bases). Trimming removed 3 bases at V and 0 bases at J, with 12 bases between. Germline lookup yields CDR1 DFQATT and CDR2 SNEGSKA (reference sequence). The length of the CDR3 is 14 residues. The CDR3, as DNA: TGCAGTGCTAGTACATTGACTAGCTCCTACGAGCAGTACTTC. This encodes CSASTLTSSYEQYF.